This is a list of T cell receptor beta chains from one sample in a study of beta chain features in type 1 diabetes. Sequencing was performed with immunoSEQ multiplex PCR; in TCRdb, only in-frame clones are kept and a portion is missing. The top ten clones hold around 0.7% of a sample with around 130,000 clones, around 9% of them seen once. The specimen sequenced was central memory CD4+ T cells from blood. Every receptor here comes from a young man with type 1 diabetes. Both conserved end residues are part of each CDR3. The order of the fields is J gene, D gene, V gene, CDR3 protein. The D gene is left open where the match is weak.

j_call: TRBJ2-1; d_call: TRBD2; v_call: TRBV5-4; cdr3_aa: CASRLQAGHNEQFF
j_call: TRBJ2-7; d_call: NA; v_call: TRBV6-6; cdr3_aa: CASNTRTTNYEQYF
j_call: TRBJ2-1; d_call: NA; v_call: TRBV11-2; cdr3_aa: CASSLGPQARYEQFF
j_call: TRBJ2-1; d_call: NA; v_call: TRBV5-1; cdr3_aa: CASSLSMWEQFF
j_call: TRBJ1-4; d_call: NA; v_call: TRBV19; cdr3_aa: CASSREWQGIEKLFF
j_call: TRBJ2-2; d_call: NA; v_call: TRBV19; cdr3_aa: CASSRAGAHTGELFF
j_call: TRBJ2-5; d_call: TRBD2; v_call: TRBV9; cdr3_aa: CASSVGSSGGLQTQYF
j_call: TRBJ2-3; d_call: NA; v_call: TRBV5-4; cdr3_aa: CASSLMAGTDTQYF
j_call: TRBJ2-1; d_call: TRBD1; v_call: TRBV6-6; cdr3_aa: CASRRQGGDEQFF